Here is one T cell receptor beta chain with its context. PCR involved 60 Vbeta and 13 Jbeta primers. Sequenced by immunoSEQ multiplex PCR; TCRdb stores in-frame clones only, minus some. This table holds approximately 130,000 clones. The entry originates in a study of cytomegalovirus exposure and HLA in healthy donors. The germline gives CDR1 SGHTA, CDR2 FQGTGA. This CDR3 has 15 residues. The V and J ends lost 5 bases and 5 bases, in that order; junction bases with no gene match: 6. V is TRBV7-3 and J is TRBJ2-1; 10 bases fit TRBD2. The clonotype was recovered from a woman aged 55-69 years in good health and CMV-seronegative. What was sequenced was PBMCs. CDR3 sequence: CASSPTSGFHNEQFF. In nucleotides, the CDR3 is TGTGCCAGCAGCCCGACTAGCGGGTTCCACAATGAGCAGTTCTTC. The whole variable domain, remainder taken from reference TRBV7-3 and TRBJ2-1, is GAGVSQTPSNKVTEKGKYVELRCDPISGHTALYWYRQSLGQGPEFLIYFQGTGAADDSGLPNDRFFAVRPEGSVSTLKIQRTERGDSAVYLCASSPTSGFHNEQFFGPGTRLTVL.